Listed below are T cell receptor beta chains from one sample, sequenced in a study of regulatory and conventional T cells in breast cancer. A single record per CDR3 protein comes from TCRdb applying MiXCR to the PCR reads. The data show roughly 16,000 distinct CDR3 sequences, 30% to 35% seen once. Sequencing input: conventional T cells from blood. The receptors originated from a female donor in good health. The CDR3 runs from the conserved cysteine through the conserved F or W. Each record gives: clone size, V gene, D gene, J gene, CDR3 DNA, CDR3 protein. D genes are given only for firm matches. Not every row has a clone size; where given, it reads once, few, many or a size class.

size: NA; V: TRBV6-6; D: TRBD1; J: TRBJ1-5; DNA: TGTGCCAGCAGCGAGGGACAGGGGAGCAGTCAGCCCCAGCATTTT; CDR3: CASSEGQGSSQPQHF
size: once; V: TRBV7-9; D: NA; J: TRBJ1-1; DNA: TGTGCCAGCAGTACTGGTCTGGAAACCATGAACACTGAAGCTTTCTTT; CDR3: CASSTGLETMNTEAFF
size: few; V: TRBV4-1; D: NA; J: TRBJ2-7; DNA: TGCGCCAGCAGCCCCGGACAGAGAACCTACGAGCAGTACTTC; CDR3: CASSPGQRTYEQYF
size: NA; V: TRBV6-1; D: TRBD2; J: TRBJ2-1; DNA: TGTGCCAGCAGTGCTCAACCCGGGACTAGCGGGTTGAATGAGCAGTTCTTC; CDR3: CASSAQPGTSGLNEQFF
size: NA; V: TRBV7-9; D: TRBD2; J: TRBJ2-1; DNA: TGTGCCAGCAGCTTAGCACTAGCGGGAATGAATGAGCAGTTCTTC; CDR3: CASSLALAGMNEQFF
size: NA; V: TRBV2; D: TRBD2; J: TRBJ2-3; DNA: TGTGCCAGCAGTGATAGGATAGCGGGGGGCGAGGAGGCAGATACGCAGTATTTT; CDR3: CASSDRIAGGEEADTQYF
size: NA; V: TRBV6-2/TRBV6-3; D: NA; J: TRBJ1-5; DNA: TGTGCCAGCAGCTTTCGGGCGACTGGTAGCAATCAGCCCCAGCATTTT; CDR3: CASSFRATGSNQPQHF
size: NA; V: TRBV12-3/TRBV12-4; D: NA; J: TRBJ1-2; DNA: TGTGCCAGCAGTTTGGGGGCAGGCTATGGCTACGCCTTC; CDR3: CASSLGAGYGYAF
size: NA; V: TRBV3-1; D: TRBD2; J: TRBJ2-1; DNA: TGTGCCAGCAGCCAAGAAGTCCCCTTGGCGGGGGGGCCCGACAATGAGCAGTTCTTC; CDR3: CASSQEVPLAGGPDNEQFF
size: few; V: TRBV4-2; D: NA; J: TRBJ2-3; DNA: TGTGCCAGCAGCCAAGAGTTCGTGGGTACTGTCTCCACAGATACGCAGTATTTT; CDR3: CASSQEFVGTVSTDTQYF
size: NA; V: TRBV6-5; D: TRBD1; J: TRBJ1-6; DNA: TGTGCCAGCAGTTACTCGACCGGGACAGGGGATCCACCCCTCCACTTT; CDR3: CASSYSTGTGDPPLHF
size: NA; V: TRBV12-3/TRBV12-4; D: NA; J: TRBJ2-4; DNA: TGTGCCAGCAGCAGGGACCTAGCCAAAAACATTCAGTACTTC; CDR3: CASSRDLAKNIQYF
size: NA; V: TRBV4-1; D: NA; J: TRBJ1-6; DNA: TGCGCCAGCAGCTCACCCGACTGGGTGTCATTTAATTCACCCCTCCACTTT; CDR3: CASSSPDWVSFNSPLHF
size: NA; V: TRBV20-1; D: TRBD2; J: TRBJ2-1; DNA: TGCAGTGCTATGACCGGGACTAGCTACAATGAGCAGTTCTTC; CDR3: CSAMTGTSYNEQFF
size: once; V: TRBV6-2/TRBV6-3; D: NA; J: TRBJ2-2; DNA: TGTGCCAGCAGCCAGGGGCGGGGGAGTAATGTCGGGGAGCTGTTTTTT; CDR3: CASSQGRGSNVGELFF
size: medium-sized; V: TRBV5-6; D: NA; J: TRBJ1-1; DNA: TGTGCCACCCAATTGGGGGCCCTCTCCCTCGTGAACACTGAAGCTTTCTTT; CDR3: CATQLGALSLVNTEAFF
size: few; V: TRBV7-9; D: NA; J: TRBJ2-5; DNA: TGTGCCAGCAGCGTAGCGCAGGGTGGGCGAGAGACCCAGTACTTC; CDR3: CASSVAQGGRETQYF
size: NA; V: TRBV4-1; D: NA; J: TRBJ1-2; DNA: TGCGCCAGCAGCCCTCATTACCCCGGGACTTTCCAGGATGGCTACACCTTC; CDR3: CASSPHYPGTFQDGYTF
size: NA; V: TRBV20-1; D: TRBD1; J: TRBJ1-6; DNA: TGCAGTGCCCTCGACAGGGCGGGTTCACCCCTCCACTTT; CDR3: CSALDRAGSPLHF
size: many; V: TRBV20-1; D: TRBD2; J: TRBJ2-3; DNA: TGCAGTGCAACTAGCGGGGGGGTTGGGGATACGCAGTATTTT; CDR3: CSATSGGVGDTQYF
size: few; V: TRBV7-2; D: NA; J: TRBJ2-7; DNA: TGTGCCAGCAGCCCTACGGGACCCTCCTACGAGCAGTACTTC; CDR3: CASSPTGPSYEQYF
size: few; V: TRBV11-2; D: NA; J: TRBJ2-1; DNA: TGTGCCAGCAGCTTAGAAGGGTGGGGAAATGAGCAGTTCTTC; CDR3: CASSLEGWGNEQFF
size: NA; V: TRBV9; D: NA; J: TRBJ2-6; DNA: TGTGCCAGCAGCGTAGGGGCGAGCCCAATCTCTGGGGCCAACGTCCTGACTTTC; CDR3: CASSVGASPISGANVLTF